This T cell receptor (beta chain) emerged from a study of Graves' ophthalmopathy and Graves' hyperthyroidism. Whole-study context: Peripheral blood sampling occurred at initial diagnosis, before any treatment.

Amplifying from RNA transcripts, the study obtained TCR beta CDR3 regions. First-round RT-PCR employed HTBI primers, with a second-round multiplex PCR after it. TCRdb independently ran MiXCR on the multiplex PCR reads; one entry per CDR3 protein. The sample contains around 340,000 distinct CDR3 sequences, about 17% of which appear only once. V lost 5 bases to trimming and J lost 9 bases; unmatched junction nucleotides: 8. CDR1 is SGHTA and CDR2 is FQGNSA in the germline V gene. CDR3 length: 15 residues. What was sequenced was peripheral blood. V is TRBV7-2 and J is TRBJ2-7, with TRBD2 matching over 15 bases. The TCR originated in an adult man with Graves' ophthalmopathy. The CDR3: CASSPSGLAGGVQYF. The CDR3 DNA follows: TGTGCCAGCAGCCCCTCCGGACTAGCGGGAGGGGTGCAGTACTTC.